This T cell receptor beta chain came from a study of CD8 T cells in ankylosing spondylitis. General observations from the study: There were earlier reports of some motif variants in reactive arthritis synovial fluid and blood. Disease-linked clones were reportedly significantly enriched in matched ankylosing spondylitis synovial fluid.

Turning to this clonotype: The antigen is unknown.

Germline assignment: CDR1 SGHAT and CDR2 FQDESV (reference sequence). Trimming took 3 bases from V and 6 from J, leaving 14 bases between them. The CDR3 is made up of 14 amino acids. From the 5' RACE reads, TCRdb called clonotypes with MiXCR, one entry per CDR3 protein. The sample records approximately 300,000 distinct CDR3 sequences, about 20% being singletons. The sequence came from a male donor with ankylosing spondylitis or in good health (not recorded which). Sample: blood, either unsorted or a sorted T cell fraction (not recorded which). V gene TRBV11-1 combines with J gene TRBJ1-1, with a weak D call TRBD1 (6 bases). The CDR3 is CASSFLGEGAEAFF. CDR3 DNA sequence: TGTGCCAGCAGCTTTCTCGGGGAGGGGGCTGAAGCTTTCTTT.